The entry below gives a single TCR beta chain sequence along with its context. The data belong to a study of blood T cell repertoires in COVID-19. This CDR3 is built from 12 residues. The ends were cut back, 4 bases at V and 7 bases at J, with 8 bases in the middle. TCRdb keeps only in-frame clones here, not all; method: immunoSEQ multiplex PCR. The sample has roughly 190,000 clones, around 94% seen once. The chain carries TRBV12-3 or TRBV12-4 and TRBJ1-5, with D uncertain. The TCR sequence derives from a man under 40 with COVID-19, enrolled during active disease. Material for sequencing was peripheral blood. CDR3: CASSWVGQPQHF. CDR3 DNA sequence: TGTGCCAGCAGTTGGGTGGGCCAGCCCCAGCATTTT.